This T cell receptor (beta chain) comes out of a study of blood T cell repertoires in COVID-19. Study at large: There were acute and convalescent COVID-19 samples, and they came from the United States, Italy and Spain.

The CDR3 has 14 amino acids. The germline V gene encodes CDR1 SGHAT and CDR2 FQNNGV. V dropped 3 bases and J dropped 10; count of bases not matched to a gene: 8. Authors' methods: It was from reference gene primer amplification that nucleated cell counts were estimated. Data came from immunoSEQ multiplex PCR; TCRdb stores just in-frame clones and leaves some out. V, J and clone size reflect that table, while D and trimming were determined from the DNA. The sample shows 150,000 or so clones, 86% of them seen only once. The sample taken for sequencing was peripheral blood. This clonotype was sampled from a woman aged 55-70 years with acute or convalescent COVID-19. The V and J genes are TRBV11-2 and TRBJ2-1, with TRBD2 matching 8 bases. The CDR3 coding sequence is TGTGCCAGCAGCTTTCTCCTAGCGGGCGACGAGCAGTTCTTC. Translated: CASSFLLAGDEQFF.